This T cell receptor beta chain came from a study of cytomegalovirus exposure and HLA in healthy donors. Regarding the study as a whole: Donor immune exposure was known only as CMV serostatus. Later analysis associated a missense DCLRE1C variant with TCR beta V- and J-gene trimming. The study flagged around 150 TCR beta chains as cytomegalovirus-associated. Prior analysis indicated that the majority of TCR beta V segments exhibited productivity approximately 90% or approximately 30% of the time.

Germline V gives CDR1 SEHNR, CDR2 FQNEAQ (reference sequence). V trimming: 4 bases; J trimming: 7 bases; junction bases outside the gene matches: 9. This CDR3 is built from 14 residues. This clone was seen more than once but under ten times. Its antigen is currently unknown. The study ran its PCR with 60 Vbeta and 13 Jbeta primers. Sequencing was performed with immunoSEQ multiplex PCR; in TCRdb, only in-frame clones are kept and a portion is missing. The data hold roughly 100,000 clones, with roughly 74% observed a single time. The sample was PBMCs. This sequence was found in a woman between 40 and 55 years old in good health and CMV-seronegative. V gene TRBV7-9 combines with J gene TRBJ2-7; 8 nucleotides align to TRBD1. The CDR3 is CASSSRQGTGEQYF. CDR3 nucleotide sequence: TGTGCCAGCAGCTCAAGACAGGGGACGGGTGAGCAGTACTTC.